This TCR beta chain was recovered during a study of blood T cell repertoires in COVID-19. In the study overall: Whether acute or convalescent, the COVID-19 samples came from the United States, Italy and Spain.

A Seattle source enrolled patients during active infection and followed them longitudinally. Per the germline V gene, CDR1 is SGHAT and CDR2 is FQDESV (reference sequence). V gave up 3 bases and J gave up 5 bases, with 4 bases separating them. This CDR3 is built from 12 residues. Original analysis: Quantification of nucleated cells was approximated via reference gene primer amplification. Repertoires were generated with immunoSEQ multiplex PCR, while TCRdb's copy carries only in-frame clones and drops some. That table gives V, J and clone size, and the DNA gave D and trimming. The sample lists 150,000 to 250,000 clones, 70% to 80% seen once, with almost 6% in the top ten.

The clonotype was recovered from a woman aged 40 to 50 with COVID-19, enrolled during active disease. The chain uses TRBV11-1 and TRBJ2-2; D unclear. The sequenced sample consisted of peripheral blood. The CDR3 coding sequence is TGTGCCAGCAGCTTCCAGACCGGGGAGCTGTTTTTT. As protein: CASSFQTGELFF. The full variable domain, in which reference TRBV11-1 and TRBJ2-2 provide the parts outside the CDR3, is EAEVAQSPRYKITEKSQAVAFWCDPISGHATLYWYRQILGQGPELLVQFQDESVVDDSQLPKDRFSAERLKGVDSTLKIQPAELGDSAMYLCASSFQTGELFFGEGSRLTVL.